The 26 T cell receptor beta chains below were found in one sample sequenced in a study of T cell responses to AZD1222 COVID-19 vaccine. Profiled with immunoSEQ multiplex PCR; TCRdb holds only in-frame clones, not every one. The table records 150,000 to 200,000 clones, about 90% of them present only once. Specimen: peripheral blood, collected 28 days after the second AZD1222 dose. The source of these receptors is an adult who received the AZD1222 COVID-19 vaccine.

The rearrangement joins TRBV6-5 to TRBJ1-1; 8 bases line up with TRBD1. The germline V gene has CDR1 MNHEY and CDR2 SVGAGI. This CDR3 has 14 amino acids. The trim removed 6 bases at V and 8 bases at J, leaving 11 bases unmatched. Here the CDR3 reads CASRPQGAGTEAFF. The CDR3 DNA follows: TGTGCCAGCAGACCCCAGGGGGCGGGGACCGAAGCTTTCTTT.

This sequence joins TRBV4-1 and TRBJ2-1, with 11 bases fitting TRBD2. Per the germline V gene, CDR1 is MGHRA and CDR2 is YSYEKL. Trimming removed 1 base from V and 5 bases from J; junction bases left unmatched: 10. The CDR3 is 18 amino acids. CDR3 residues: CASSQGRLAGRRHNEQFF. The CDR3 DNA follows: TGCGCCAGCAGCCAAGGGAGACTAGCGGGGAGGCGCCACAATGAGCAGTTCTTC.

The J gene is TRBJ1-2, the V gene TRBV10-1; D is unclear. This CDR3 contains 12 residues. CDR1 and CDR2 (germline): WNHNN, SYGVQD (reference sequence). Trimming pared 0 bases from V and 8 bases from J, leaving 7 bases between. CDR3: CASSESPNGYTF. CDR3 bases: TGCGCCAGCAGTGAGTCCCCCAACGGCTACACCTTC.

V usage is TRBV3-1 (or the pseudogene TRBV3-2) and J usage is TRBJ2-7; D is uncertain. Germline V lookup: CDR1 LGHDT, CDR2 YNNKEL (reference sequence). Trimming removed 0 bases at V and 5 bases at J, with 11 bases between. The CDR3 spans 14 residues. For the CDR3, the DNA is TGTGCCAGCAGCCAAGAGTGGCAGTCCGACGAGCAGTACTTC. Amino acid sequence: CASSQEWQSDEQYF.

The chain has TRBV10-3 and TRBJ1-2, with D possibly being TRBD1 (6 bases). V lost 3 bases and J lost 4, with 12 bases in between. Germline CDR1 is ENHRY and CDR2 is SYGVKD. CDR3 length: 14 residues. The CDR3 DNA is TGTGCCATCAGTGATTCGGACAGAGTCTATGGCTACACCTTC. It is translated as CAISDSDRVYGYTF.

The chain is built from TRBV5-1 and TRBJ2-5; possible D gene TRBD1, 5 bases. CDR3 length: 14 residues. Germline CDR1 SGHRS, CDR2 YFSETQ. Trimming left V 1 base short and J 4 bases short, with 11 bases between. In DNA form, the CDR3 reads TGCGCCAGCAGCTTGTTCGAAGGGGCAGAGACCCAGTACTTC. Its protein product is CASSLFEGAETQYF.

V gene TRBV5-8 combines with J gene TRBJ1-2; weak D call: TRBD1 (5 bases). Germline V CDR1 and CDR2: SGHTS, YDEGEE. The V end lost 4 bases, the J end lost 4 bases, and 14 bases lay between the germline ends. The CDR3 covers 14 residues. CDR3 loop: CASSRPWGPYGYTF. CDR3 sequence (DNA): TGTGCCAGCAGCCGCCCGTGGGGACCCTATGGCTACACCTTC.

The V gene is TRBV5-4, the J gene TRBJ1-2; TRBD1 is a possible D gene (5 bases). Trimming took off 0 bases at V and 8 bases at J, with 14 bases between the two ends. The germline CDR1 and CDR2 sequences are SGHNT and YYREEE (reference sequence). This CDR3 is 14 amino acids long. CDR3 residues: CASSLAGGYGGYTF. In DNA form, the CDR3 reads TGTGCCAGCAGCTTGGCCGGGGGGTACGGGGGCTACACCTTC.

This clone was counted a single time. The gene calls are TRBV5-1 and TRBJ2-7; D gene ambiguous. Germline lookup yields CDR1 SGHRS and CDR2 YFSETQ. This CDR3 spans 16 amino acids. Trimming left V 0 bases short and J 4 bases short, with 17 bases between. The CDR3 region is CASSLAPAAMRYEQYF. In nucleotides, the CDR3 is TGCGCCAGCAGCTTGGCTCCGGCAGCGATGAGGTACGAGCAGTACTTC.

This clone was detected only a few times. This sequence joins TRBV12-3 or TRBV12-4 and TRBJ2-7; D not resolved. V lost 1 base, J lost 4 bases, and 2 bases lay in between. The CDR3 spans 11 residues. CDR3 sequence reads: CASSLGYEQYF. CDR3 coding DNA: TGTGCCAGCAGTTTAGGGTACGAGCAGTACTTC.

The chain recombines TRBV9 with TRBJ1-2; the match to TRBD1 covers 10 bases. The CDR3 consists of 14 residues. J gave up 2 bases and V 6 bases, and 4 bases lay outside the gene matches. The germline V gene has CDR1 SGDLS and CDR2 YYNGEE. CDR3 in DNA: TGTGCCAGCACCAGACAGGGGGCAAACTATGGCTACACCTTC. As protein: CASTRQGANYGYTF.

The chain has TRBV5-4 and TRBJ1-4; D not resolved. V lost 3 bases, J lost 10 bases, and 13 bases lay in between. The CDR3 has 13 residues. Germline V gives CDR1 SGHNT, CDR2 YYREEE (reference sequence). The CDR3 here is CASSSSKGGKLFF. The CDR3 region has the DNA TGTGCCAGCAGCTCGTCTAAGGGCGGAAAACTGTTTTTT. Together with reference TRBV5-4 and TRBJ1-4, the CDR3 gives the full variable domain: ETGVTQSPTHLIKTRGQQVTLRCSSQSGHNTVSWYQQALGQGPQFIFQYYREEENGRGNFPPRFSGLQFPNYSSELNVNALELDDSALYLCASSSSKGGKLFFGSGTQLSVL.

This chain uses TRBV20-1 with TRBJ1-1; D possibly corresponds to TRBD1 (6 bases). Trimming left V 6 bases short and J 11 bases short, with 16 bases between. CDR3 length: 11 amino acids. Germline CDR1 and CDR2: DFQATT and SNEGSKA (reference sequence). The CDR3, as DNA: TGCAGTGCAGAACAGGGAGTGTGGGCTTTCTTT. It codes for CSAEQGVWAFF.

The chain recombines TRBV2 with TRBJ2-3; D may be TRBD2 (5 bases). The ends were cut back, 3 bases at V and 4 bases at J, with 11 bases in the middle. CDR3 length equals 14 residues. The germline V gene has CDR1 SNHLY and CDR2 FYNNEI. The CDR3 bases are TGTGCCAGCAGTGATCTCGAGGGATCAGATACGCAGTATTTT. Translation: CASSDLEGSDTQYF.

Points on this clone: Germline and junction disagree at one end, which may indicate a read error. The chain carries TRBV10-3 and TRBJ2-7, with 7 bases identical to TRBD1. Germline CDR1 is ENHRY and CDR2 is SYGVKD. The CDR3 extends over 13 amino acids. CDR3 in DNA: TGTGCCATCAGTGAGTCTGGGACAGTCTCTAGGGGGTTC. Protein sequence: CAISESGTVSRGF.

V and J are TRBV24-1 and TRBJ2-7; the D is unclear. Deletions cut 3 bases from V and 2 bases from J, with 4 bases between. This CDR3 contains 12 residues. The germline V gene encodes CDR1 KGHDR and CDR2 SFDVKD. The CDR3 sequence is CATSDPTYEQYF. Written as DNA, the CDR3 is TGTGCCACCAGTGATCCTACCTACGAGCAGTACTTC.

DNA of the CDR3: TGTGCCAGCAGTTACAACGGGGCAGGGTATGGCTACACCTTC. Protein sequence: CASSYNGAGYGYTF. The J gene is TRBJ1-2, the V gene TRBV6-5; perhaps TRBD1 as D (5 bases). V was shortened by 2 bases and J by 5 bases, with 12 bases between the two germline ends. Per the germline V gene, CDR1 is MNHEY and CDR2 is SVGAGI. The CDR3 is 14 amino acids.

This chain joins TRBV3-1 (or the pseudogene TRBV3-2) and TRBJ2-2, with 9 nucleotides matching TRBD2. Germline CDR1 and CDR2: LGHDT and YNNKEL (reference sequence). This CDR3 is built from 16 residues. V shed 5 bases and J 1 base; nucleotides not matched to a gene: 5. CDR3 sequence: CASSTRLAVNTGELFF. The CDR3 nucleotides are TGTGCCAGCAGCACACGACTAGCGGTGAACACCGGGGAGCTGTTTTTT.

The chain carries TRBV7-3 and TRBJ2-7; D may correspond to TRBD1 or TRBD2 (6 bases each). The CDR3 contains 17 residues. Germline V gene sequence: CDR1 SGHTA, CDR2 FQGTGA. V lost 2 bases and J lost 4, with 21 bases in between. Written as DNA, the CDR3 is TGTGCCAGCAGCTTAGCCGGAACTGGAGGGGGAGGTTACGAGCAGTACTTC. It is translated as CASSLAGTGGGGYEQYF.

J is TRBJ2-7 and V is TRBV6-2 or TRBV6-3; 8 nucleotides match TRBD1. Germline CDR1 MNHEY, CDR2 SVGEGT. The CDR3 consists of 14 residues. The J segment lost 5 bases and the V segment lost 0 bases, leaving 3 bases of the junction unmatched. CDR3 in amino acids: CASSYSGTGDEQYF. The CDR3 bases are TGTGCCAGCAGTTACTCAGGGACAGGCGACGAGCAGTACTTC.

As DNA, the CDR3 is TGTGCCAGCAGTTACTCACTTTCACAGGGAGAATCACCCCTCCACTTT. Its translation: CASSYSLSQGESPLHF. The chain uses TRBV6-5 and TRBJ1-6; D perhaps matches TRBD1 (6 bases). Germline V gene lookup returns CDR1 MNHEY and CDR2 SVGAGI. With 0 bases removed from V and 10 bases from J, the gap between germline ends came to 16 bases. This CDR3 spans 16 amino acids.

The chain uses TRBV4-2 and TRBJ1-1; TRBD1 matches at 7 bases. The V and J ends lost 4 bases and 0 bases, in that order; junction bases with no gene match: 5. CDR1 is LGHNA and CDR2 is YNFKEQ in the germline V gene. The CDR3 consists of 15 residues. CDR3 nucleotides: TGTGCCAGCAGCCCCCCAGGGACAGTGAACACTGAAGCTTTCTTT. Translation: CASSPPGTVNTEAFF.

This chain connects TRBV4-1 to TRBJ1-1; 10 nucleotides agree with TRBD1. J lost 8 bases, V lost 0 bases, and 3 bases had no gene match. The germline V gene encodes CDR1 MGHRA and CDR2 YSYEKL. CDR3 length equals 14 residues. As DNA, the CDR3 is TGCGCCAGCAGCCAAGAGGGGACAGGGGTAGAAGCTTTCTTT. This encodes CASSQEGTGVEAFF.

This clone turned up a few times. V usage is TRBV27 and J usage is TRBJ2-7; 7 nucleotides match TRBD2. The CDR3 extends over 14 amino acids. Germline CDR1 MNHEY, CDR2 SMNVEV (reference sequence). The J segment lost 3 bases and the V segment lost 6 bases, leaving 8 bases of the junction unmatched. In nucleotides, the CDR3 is TGTGCCAGCAGCCTCGGGGCGGGGGACTACGAGCAGTACTTC. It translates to CASSLGAGDYEQYF.

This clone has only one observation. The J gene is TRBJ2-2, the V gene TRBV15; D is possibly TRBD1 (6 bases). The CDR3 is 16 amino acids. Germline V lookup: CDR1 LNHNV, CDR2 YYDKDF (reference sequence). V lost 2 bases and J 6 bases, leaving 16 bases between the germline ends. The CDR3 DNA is TGTGCCACCAGCAGACAGGGGAGATATGGGGCCGGGGAGCTGTTTTTT. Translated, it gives CATSRQGRYGAGELFF.

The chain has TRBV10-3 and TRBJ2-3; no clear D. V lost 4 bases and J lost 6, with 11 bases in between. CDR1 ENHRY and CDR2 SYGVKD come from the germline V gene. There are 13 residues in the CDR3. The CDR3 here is CAISAMAGDTQYF. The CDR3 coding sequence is TGTGCCATCAGTGCAATGGCTGGCGATACGCAGTATTTT.